The 10 T cell receptor beta chains below come from one sample, sequenced in a study of cytomegalovirus exposure and HLA in healthy donors. Primers: 60 Vbeta forward and 13 Jbeta reverse. The method was immunoSEQ multiplex PCR; TCRdb's version includes in-frame clones alone and lacks a portion of them. The sample consists of more than 150,000 clones, over 75% of them appearing once. The sequenced sample consisted of PBMCs. These receptors were collected from a man aged 50 or older in good health and CMV-seropositive.

For this clone: At one end, the junction sequence differs from germline, possibly due to a read error. The same CDR3 can be traced to other DNA sequences in this sample. This chain joins TRBV7-8 and TRBJ1-6; TRBD1 aligns across 7 bases. The CDR3 has 15 residues. The germline V gene encodes CDR1 SGHVS and CDR2 FQNEAQ. The CDR3 DNA follows: TGTGCCAGCAGCTTAGTTGGGGACAGCAATTCCCCCCTCCACTTT. Amino acids: CASSLVGDSNSPLHF.

As for this clone: One end of the junction varies from germline; a read error may be responsible. The V call is TRBV28, the J call TRBJ2-6, with D tentatively TRBD1 (6 bases). CDR3 length: 16 residues. Germline CDR1 MDHEN, CDR2 SYDVKM. CDR3 in amino acids: CASSTVPGHGANVPTF. CDR3 DNA: TGTGCCAGCAGTACCGTCCCGGGACATGGGGCCAACGTCCCGACTTTC.

The J gene is TRBJ2-7, the V gene TRBV11-2; D gene ambiguous. The CDR3 runs 11 residues. CDR1 and CDR2 from the germline V gene are SGHAT and FQNNGV. V lost 4 bases, J lost 2 bases, and 3 bases lay in between. The CDR3 here is CASSSTYEQYF. Written as DNA, the CDR3 is TGTGCCAGCAGCTCTACCTACGAGCAGTACTTC.

The rearrangement joins TRBV5-1 to TRBJ1-5; TRBD1 aligns across 9 bases. V lost 4 bases, J lost 7 bases, and 6 bases stayed unmatched. There are 14 residues in the CDR3. Germline assignment: CDR1 SGHRS and CDR2 YFSETQ. CDR3 DNA: TGCGCCAGCAGCGTGGGACAGGGCGGGCAGCCCCAGCATTTT. It specifies CASSVGQGGQPQHF.

This clone was detected only a few times. This chain uses TRBV5-1 with TRBJ2-5, with a possible D match to TRBD1 (6 bases). There are 14 residues in the CDR3. Germline assignment: CDR1 SGHRS and CDR2 YFSETQ. Trimming stripped 4 bases from V and 10 bases from J, with 20 bases between. The CDR3 DNA reads TGCGCCAGCAGCCCAGGAGAAACCAGGGGTGTCCAGTACTTC. Translating it yields CASSPGETRGVQYF.

The genes are TRBV10-2 and TRBJ1-2; TRBD1 might be the D (5 bases). Trimming pared 0 bases from V and 4 bases from J, leaving 18 bases between. The CDR3 has 17 residues. Germline V gives CDR1 WSHSY, CDR2 SAAADI. The CDR3 protein is CASSESIRLGHLYGYTF. Here the CDR3 DNA reads TGCGCCAGCAGTGAGTCGATTCGGTTGGGGCATCTCTATGGCTACACCTTC.

The rearrangement uses TRBV5-6 and TRBJ2-5, with a possible D match to TRBD1 (5 bases). The germline V and J ends were trimmed by 0 bases and 5 bases, with 11 bases remaining between them. The CDR3 is 14 amino acids. Germline V gives CDR1 SGHDT, CDR2 YYEEEE. The CDR3 DNA is TGTGCCAGCAGCTTGGGGTCAGGGAAGGAGACCCAGTACTTC. Protein: CASSLGSGKETQYF.

The chain uses TRBV5-1 and TRBJ1-6, with 9 nucleotides matching TRBD1. The CDR3 consists of 17 residues. The J segment lost 8 bases and the V segment lost 0 bases, leaving 9 bases of the junction unmatched. Germline V lookup: CDR1 SGHRS, CDR2 YFSETQ. CDR3 coding DNA: TGCGCCAGCAGCTTGGCGACGTCGGGACAGGGTGATTCACCCCTCCACTTT. It specifies CASSLATSGQGDSPLHF.

This clone has only a few counts. The chain carries TRBV2 and TRBJ1-5; the D gene is possibly TRBD1 (5 bases). V lost 3 bases, J lost 3 bases, and 9 bases lay in between. This CDR3 is built from 14 residues. Germline CDR1 is SNHLY and CDR2 is FYNNEI. In DNA, the CDR3 is TGTGCCAGCAGTGAGGGGCAGCCCAATCAGCCCCAGCATTTT. Translation gives CASSEGQPNQPQHF.

The chain uses TRBV28 and TRBJ1-3; a possible D gene is TRBD1 (6 bases). V gave up 6 bases and J gave up 1 base, with 10 bases separating them. The germline V gene has CDR1 MDHEN and CDR2 SYDVKM. The CDR3 is 14 residues long. CDR3 in DNA: TGTGCCAGCAGCTCTGGACAGTCTGGAAACACCATATATTTT. It is translated as CASSSGQSGNTIYF.